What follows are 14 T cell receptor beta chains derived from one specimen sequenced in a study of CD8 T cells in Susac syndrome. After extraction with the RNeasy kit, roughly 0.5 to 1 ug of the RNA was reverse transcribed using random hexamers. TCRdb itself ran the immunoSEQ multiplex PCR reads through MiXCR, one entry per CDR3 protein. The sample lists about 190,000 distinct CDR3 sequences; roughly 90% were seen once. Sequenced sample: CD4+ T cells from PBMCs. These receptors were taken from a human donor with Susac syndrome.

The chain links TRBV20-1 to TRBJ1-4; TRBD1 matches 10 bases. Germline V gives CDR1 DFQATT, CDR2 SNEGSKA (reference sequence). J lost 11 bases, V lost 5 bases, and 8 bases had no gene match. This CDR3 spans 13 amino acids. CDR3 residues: CSARQGAREKLFF. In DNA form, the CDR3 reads TGCAGTGCTCGACAGGGGGCGCGGGAGAAACTGTTTTTT.

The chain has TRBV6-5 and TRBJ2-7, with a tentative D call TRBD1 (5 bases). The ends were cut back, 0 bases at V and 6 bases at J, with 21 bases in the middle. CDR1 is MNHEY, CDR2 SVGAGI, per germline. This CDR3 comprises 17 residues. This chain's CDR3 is CASSYSGAGWGFLEQYF. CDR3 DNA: TGTGCCAGCAGTTACTCGGGTGCAGGGTGGGGTTTTCTCGAGCAGTACTTC.

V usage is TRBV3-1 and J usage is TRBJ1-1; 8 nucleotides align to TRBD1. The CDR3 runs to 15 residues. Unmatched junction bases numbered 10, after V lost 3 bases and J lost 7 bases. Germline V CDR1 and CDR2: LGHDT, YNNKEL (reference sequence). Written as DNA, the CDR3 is TGTGCCAGCAGCCAGACGACAGGGGAATACGGTGAAGCTTTCTTT. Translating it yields CASSQTTGEYGEAFF. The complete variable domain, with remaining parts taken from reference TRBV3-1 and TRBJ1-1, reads DTAVSQTPKYLVTQMGNDKSIKCEQNLGHDTMYWYKQDSKKFLKIMFSYNNKELIINETVPNRFSPKSPDKAHLNLHINSLELGDSAVYFCASSQTTGEYGEAFFGQGTRLTVV.

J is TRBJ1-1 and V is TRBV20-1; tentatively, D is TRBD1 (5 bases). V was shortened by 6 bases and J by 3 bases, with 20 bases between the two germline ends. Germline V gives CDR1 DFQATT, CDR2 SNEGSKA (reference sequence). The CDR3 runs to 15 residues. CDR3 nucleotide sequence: TGCAGTGCGACCAGGGTGGTCGGATTTCACACTGAAGCTTTCTTT. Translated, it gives CSATRVVGFHTEAFF.

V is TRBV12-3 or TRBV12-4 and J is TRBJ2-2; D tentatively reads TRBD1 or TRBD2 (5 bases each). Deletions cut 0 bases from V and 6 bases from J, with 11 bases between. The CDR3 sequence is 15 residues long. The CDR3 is CASSLAGTVSGELFF. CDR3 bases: TGTGCCAGCAGTTTAGCGGGGACCGTTTCCGGGGAGCTGTTTTTT.

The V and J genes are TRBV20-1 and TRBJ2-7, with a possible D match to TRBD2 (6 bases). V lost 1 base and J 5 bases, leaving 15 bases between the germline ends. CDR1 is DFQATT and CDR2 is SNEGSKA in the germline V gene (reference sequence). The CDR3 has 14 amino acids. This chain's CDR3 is CSARGGTGIDEQYF. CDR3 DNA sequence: TGCAGTGCTAGAGGCGGGACTGGGATCGACGAGCAGTACTTC.

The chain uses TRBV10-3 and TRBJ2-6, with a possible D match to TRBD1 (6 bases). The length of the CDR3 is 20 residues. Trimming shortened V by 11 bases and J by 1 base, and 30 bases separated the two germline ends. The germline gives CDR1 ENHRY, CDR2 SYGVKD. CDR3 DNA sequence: TGTGCCGTCCGAACAGGGTCGAGTCGAGGGACCCTGTCTGGGGCCAACGTCCTGACTTTC. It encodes CAVRTGSSRGTLSGANVLTF.

The CDR3 here is CASSLLSQGGVYEQYF. CDR3 DNA: TGTGCCAGCAGTTTACTATCCCAGGGCGGCGTCTACGAGCAGTACTTC. This chain uses TRBV27 with TRBJ2-7; TRBD1 might be the D (5 bases). CDR3 length: 16 amino acids. Germline CDR1 and CDR2: MNHEY and SMNVEV (reference sequence). V lost 2 bases and J lost 3, with 17 bases in between.

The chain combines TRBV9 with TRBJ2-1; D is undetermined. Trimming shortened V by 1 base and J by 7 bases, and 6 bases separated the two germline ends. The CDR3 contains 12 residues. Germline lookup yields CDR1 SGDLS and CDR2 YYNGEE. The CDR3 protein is CASSVTTNEQFF. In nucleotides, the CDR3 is TGTGCCAGCAGCGTAACGACTAATGAGCAGTTCTTC.

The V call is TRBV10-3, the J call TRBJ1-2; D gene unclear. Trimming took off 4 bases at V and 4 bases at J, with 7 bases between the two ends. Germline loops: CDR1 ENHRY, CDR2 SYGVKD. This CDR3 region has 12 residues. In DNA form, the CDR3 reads TGTGCCATCAGTGCTGACTTCTATGGCTACACCTTC. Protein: CAISADFYGYTF.

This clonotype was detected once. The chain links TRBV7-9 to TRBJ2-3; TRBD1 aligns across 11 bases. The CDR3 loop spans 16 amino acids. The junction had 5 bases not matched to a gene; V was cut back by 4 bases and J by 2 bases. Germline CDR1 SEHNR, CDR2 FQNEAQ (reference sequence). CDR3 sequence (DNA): TGTGCCAGCAGCTCAGGACAGGGGGCTTACACAGATACGCAGTATTTT. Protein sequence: CASSSGQGAYTDTQYF.

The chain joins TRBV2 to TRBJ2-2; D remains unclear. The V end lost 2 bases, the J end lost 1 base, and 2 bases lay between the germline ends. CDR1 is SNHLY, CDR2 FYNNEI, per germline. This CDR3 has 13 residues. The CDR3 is CASSEQNTGELFF. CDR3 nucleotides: TGTGCCAGCAGTGAACAGAACACCGGGGAGCTGTTTTTT.

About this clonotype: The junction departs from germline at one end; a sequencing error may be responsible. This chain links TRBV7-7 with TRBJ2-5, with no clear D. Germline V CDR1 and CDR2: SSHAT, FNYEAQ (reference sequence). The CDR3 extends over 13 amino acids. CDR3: CASSSVTQETQYF. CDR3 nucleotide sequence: TGTGCTAGCAGCTCCGTGACCCAGGAGACCCAGTACTTC.

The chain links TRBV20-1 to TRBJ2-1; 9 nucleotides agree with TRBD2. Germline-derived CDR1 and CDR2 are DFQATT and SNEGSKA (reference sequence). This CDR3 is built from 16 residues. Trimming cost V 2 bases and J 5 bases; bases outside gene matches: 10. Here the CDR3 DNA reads TGCAGTGCTAGACTTCGAGCGGGAGGCCGCCACAATGAGCAGTTCTTC. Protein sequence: CSARLRAGGRHNEQFF.